Listed below are T cell receptor beta chains from one sample, sequenced in a study of T cells in localized non-small cell lung cancer. Repertoires were generated with immunoSEQ multiplex PCR, while TCRdb's copy carries only in-frame clones and drops some. This table holds roughly 1,500 clones, around 20% found once. The sample was lung tumor tissue, taken before any cancer treatment. The receptors were gathered from a male donor at least 60 years old with stage II squamous cell lung carcinoma. CDR3s leave out the opening cysteine and the closing phenylalanine or tryptophan. D genes are given only for firm matches.

TRBV19,NA,11,ASRRSGGQPQH
TRBV6-8,TRBD2,12,AAGLAGGNNEQF
TRBV2,NA,10,ASTYSSYEQY
TRBV9,TRBD1,12,ASSGGQGWETQY
TRBV11-3,TRBD1,15,ASSIGTGRNRGTEAF
TRBV25-1,TRBD1,12,ASSAQGPNYGYT
TRBV28,NA,12,ASSLSQDDQPQH
TRBV2,NA,11,ASSVTGDQPQH
TRBV23-1,NA,11,ASPGAFTDTQY
TRBV6-8,NA,14,AISSGQGTYNSPLH
TRBV12-1,NA,11,AASGSLGYEQY
TRBV28,TRBD1,15,ASRLTGATFSNTEAF
TRBV6-8,NA,12,ASSRLGGDTEAF
TRBV7-8,NA,11,ASSSDRHNEQF
TRBV19,NA,10,ASSMGGTEAF
TRBV11-3,TRBD1,12,ASSALTGDTEAF
TRBV7-2,TRBD1,11,ASSQDRGNEQF
TRBV6-8,NA,11,ASSYPVNSPLH
TRBV2,TRBD1,10,ASSTDREGYT
TRBV5-1,TRBD1,15,ASSLGSRGQWSEKLF
TRBV19,NA,11,ASSKARDTEAF
TRBV6-8,NA,14,ASSDALAEGSYEQY